This paragraph reports one T cell receptor beta chain. Its antigen is still unknown. Per-base qualities were not stored, and no clone one base away is much larger. V is pruned by 5 bases and J by 7 bases, leaving 5 bases of the junction without a gene match. CDR1 and CDR2 were assigned from the germline V gene as MGHRA and YSYEKL. The CDR3 starts with the cysteine, ends with the phenylalanine, and has 13 residues. The sequence is cut down to CDR3 DNA, 39 bases in frame from base 1. This entry is derived from a study of T cell changes during pregnancy in multiple sclerosis (dated by TCRdb to the late 2010s). Background on the whole study: The study examined how the T cell repertoire changed over the course of pregnancy in women with multiple sclerosis.

The receptor library was made with the immunoSEQ multiplex PCR assay. Entries here come from immuneACCESS through TCRdb and include only in-frame sequences with V and J called. Some clones fail to appear in such tables; in the studies checked, an unresolved V gene covers under half of the shortfall, and the cause of the remainder is unknown. This sample is represented by 30,000 to 45,000 clones; around 93% of them were singletons. Jointly, the top ten make up 26% of the sample. The chain is assembled from TRBV4-1 and TRBJ2-1, with 7 bases aligning to TRBD1. The sequencing used CD8+ T cells from peripheral blood mononuclear cells, collected before pregnancy. This clonotype originated in a female donor with multiple sclerosis, enrolled in a pregnancy study. The DNA is TGCGCCAGCAGCTTTGACAGGGTAAATGAGCAGTTCTTC. Its protein product is CASSFDRVNEQFF.